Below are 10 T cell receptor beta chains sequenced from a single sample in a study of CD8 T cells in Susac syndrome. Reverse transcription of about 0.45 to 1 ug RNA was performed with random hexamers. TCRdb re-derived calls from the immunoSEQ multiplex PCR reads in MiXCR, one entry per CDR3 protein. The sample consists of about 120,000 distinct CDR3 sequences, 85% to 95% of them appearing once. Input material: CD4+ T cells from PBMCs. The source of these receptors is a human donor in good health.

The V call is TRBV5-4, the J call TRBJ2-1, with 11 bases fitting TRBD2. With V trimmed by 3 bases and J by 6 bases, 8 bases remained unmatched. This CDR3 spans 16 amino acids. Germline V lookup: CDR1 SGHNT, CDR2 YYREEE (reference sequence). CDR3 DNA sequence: TGTGCCAGCAGCTCGCTGGTACTAGCGGGAGCCAATGAGCAGTTCTTC. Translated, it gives CASSSLVLAGANEQFF.

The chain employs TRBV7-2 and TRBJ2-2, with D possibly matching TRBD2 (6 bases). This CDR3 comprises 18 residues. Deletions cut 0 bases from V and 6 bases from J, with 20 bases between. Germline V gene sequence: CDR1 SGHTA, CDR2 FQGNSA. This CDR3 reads CASSLAMGRLAMAGELFF. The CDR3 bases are TGTGCCAGCAGCTTAGCGATGGGTCGGCTAGCGATGGCCGGGGAGCTGTTTTTT.

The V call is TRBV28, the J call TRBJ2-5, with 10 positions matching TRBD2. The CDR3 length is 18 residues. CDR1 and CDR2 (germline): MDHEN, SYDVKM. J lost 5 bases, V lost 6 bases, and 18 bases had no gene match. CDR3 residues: CASSTLGRSGRASETQYF. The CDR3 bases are TGTGCCAGCAGCACCCTCGGCCGGAGCGGGAGGGCCTCGGAGACCCAGTACTTC.

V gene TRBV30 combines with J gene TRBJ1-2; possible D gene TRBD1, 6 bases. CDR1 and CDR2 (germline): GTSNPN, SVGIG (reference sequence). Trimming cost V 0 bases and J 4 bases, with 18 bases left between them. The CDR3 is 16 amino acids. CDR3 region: CAWSVGQLGGSYGYTF. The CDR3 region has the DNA TGTGCCTGGAGTGTAGGTCAACTAGGGGGTTCCTATGGCTACACCTTC.

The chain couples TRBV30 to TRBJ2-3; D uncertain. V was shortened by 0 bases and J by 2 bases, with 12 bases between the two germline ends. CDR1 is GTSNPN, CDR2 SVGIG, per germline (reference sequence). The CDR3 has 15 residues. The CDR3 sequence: CAWSVKADTTDTQYF. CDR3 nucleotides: TGTGCCTGGAGTGTAAAGGCCGACACCACAGATACGCAGTATTTT. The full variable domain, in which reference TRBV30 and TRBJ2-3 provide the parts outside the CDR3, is SQTIHQWPATLVQPVGSPLSLECTVEGTSNPNLYWYRQAAGRGLQLLFYSVGIGQISSEVPQNLSASRPQDRQFILSSKKLLLSDSGFYLCAWSVKADTTDTQYFGPGTRLTVL.

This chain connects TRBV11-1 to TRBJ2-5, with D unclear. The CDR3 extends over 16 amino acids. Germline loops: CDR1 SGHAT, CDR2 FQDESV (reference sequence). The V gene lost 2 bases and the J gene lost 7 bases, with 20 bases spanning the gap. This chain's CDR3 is CASSLTPRNFGGTQYF. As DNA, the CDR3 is TGTGCCAGCAGCTTAACCCCGAGAAATTTCGGCGGGACCCAGTACTTC.

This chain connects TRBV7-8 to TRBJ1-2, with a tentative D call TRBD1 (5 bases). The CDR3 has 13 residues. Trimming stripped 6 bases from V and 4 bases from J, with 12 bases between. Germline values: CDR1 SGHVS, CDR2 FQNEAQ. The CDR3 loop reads CASSIQDLYGYTF. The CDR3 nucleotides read TGTGCCAGCAGTATACAGGATCTCTATGGCTACACCTTC.

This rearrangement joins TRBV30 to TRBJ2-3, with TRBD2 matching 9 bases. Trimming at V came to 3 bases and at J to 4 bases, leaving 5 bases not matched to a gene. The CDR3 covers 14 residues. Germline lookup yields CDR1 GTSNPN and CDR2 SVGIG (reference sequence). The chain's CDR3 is CAWSGAGGPDTQYF. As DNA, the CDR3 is TGTGCCTGGAGCGGCGCGGGAGGGCCAGATACGCAGTATTTT.

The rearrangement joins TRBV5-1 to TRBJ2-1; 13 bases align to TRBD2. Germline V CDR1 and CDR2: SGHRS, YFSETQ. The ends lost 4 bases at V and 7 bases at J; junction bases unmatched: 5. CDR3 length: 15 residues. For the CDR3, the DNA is TGCGCCAGCAGCCGAAGGACTAGCGGGAGAAATGAGCAGTTCTTC. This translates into CASSRRTSGRNEQFF.

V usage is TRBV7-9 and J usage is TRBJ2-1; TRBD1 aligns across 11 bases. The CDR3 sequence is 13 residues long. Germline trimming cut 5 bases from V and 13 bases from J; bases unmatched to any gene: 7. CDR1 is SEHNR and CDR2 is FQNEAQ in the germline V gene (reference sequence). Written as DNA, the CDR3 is TGTGCCAGCAGCGTCAAAGGACAGGGGGCTCAGTTCTTC. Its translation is CASSVKGQGAQFF.